A selection of T cell receptor beta chains follows, all from one sample in a study of blood T cell repertoires in COVID-19. Clones were sequenced by immunoSEQ multiplex PCR, and TCRdb holds only the in-frame ones, with some missing. The sample consists of 300,000 to 400,000 clones, 89% of them appearing once. The sequenced sample was peripheral blood. These receptors all stem from a woman in her 30s with COVID-19, enrolled during active disease. Both conserved end residues are part of each CDR3. The order of the fields is clone size, V gene, J gene, D gene, CDR3 DNA, CDR3 protein. A D gene is named only where the DNA matches it firmly. Rows give clone size only sometimes, using once, few, many, or a class for an expanded clone.

size: -
V: TRBV2
J: TRBJ2-1
D: -
DNA: TGTGCCAGCAGTGGGCAATCAGACAATGAGCAGTTCTTC
CDR3: CASSGQSDNEQFF

size: -
V: TRBV5-4
J: TRBJ2-5
D: -
DNA: TGTGCCAGCAGCGTCCTTAAAGAGACCCAGTACTTC
CDR3: CASSVLKETQYF

size: -
V: TRBV6-5
J: TRBJ1-1
D: -
DNA: TGTGCCAGCAGTTACGGCGGTTTAAACACTGAAGCTTTCTTT
CDR3: CASSYGGLNTEAFF

size: -
V: TRBV24-1
J: TRBJ1-5
D: TRBD1
DNA: TGTGCCACCAGTGATTTCCTTCAGGACAGGCATAGCAATCAGCCCCAGCATTTT
CDR3: CATSDFLQDRHSNQPQHF

size: -
V: TRBV5-1
J: TRBJ1-2
D: -
DNA: TGCGCCAGCAGCCCTACTCCTCAGGGAAGTTCTTATGGCTACACCTTC
CDR3: CASSPTPQGSSYGYTF

size: few
V: TRBV5-5
J: TRBJ1-1
D: -
DNA: TGTGCCAGCAGATCCACGTCGTTACAGGGCACTGAAGCTTTCTTT
CDR3: CASRSTSLQGTEAFF

size: -
V: TRBV7-8
J: TRBJ1-1
D: TRBD1
DNA: TGTGCCAGCAGCTTAGCGTCGGGGACAGGGGTTTTCTTGTTGAACACTGAAGCTTTCTTT
CDR3: CASSLASGTGVFLLNTEAFF

size: -
V: TRBV6-5
J: TRBJ2-1
D: TRBD2
DNA: TGTGCCAGCATCCGGCTAGCGGGGGGGGCCAATGAGCAGTTCTTC
CDR3: CASIRLAGGANEQFF

size: -
V: TRBV15
J: TRBJ1-5
D: TRBD1
DNA: TGTGCCACCAGCGACGGGACAGATAGCAATCAGCCCCAGCATTTT
CDR3: CATSDGTDSNQPQHF

size: -
V: TRBV9
J: TRBJ1-1
D: TRBD1
DNA: TGTGCCAGCAGCGTCAAGACAGGGGGCAACACTGAAGCTTTCTTT
CDR3: CASSVKTGGNTEAFF

size: -
V: TRBV2
J: TRBJ2-5
D: -
DNA: TGTGCCAGCAGTATTACGGTCTCAGAGACCCAGTACTTC
CDR3: CASSITVSETQYF

size: -
V: TRBV19
J: TRBJ1-5
D: -
DNA: TGTGCCAGTAGTATTTCCGGGAGCAATCAGCCCCAGCATTTT
CDR3: CASSISGSNQPQHF

size: -
V: TRBV7-9
J: TRBJ2-1
D: TRBD2
DNA: TGTGCCAGCAGCCTAACTAGCGGGGTATACAATGAGCAGTTCTTC
CDR3: CASSLTSGVYNEQFF

size: -
V: TRBV28
J: TRBJ1-1
D: -
DNA: TGTGGCACGCATGGAGCTCTTGAAGCTTTCTTT
CDR3: CGTHGALEAFF

size: -
V: TRBV10-1
J: TRBJ2-1
D: TRBD2
DNA: TGCGCCAGCAGTGAGTCGAGACTAGCGGGACCTAATTACAATGAGCAGTTCTTC
CDR3: CASSESRLAGPNYNEQFF

size: -
V: TRBV27
J: TRBJ1-2
D: TRBD1
DNA: TGTGCCAGCAGGTCCACACAGGGGGATGGCTACACCTTC
CDR3: CASRSTQGDGYTF

size: -
V: TRBV6-5
J: TRBJ2-7
D: TRBD1
DNA: TGTGCCAGCAGTAGACAGGGGGCGGGCGAGCAGTACTTC
CDR3: CASSRQGAGEQYF

size: -
V: TRBV13
J: TRBJ2-3
D: TRBD2
DNA: TGTGCCAGCAGCGAAGCGACCTTAGCGCGGGAGTTCTTCGGGGATACGCAGTATTTT
CDR3: CASSEATLAREFFGDTQYF

size: -
V: TRBV5-4
J: TRBJ1-4
D: TRBD1
DNA: TGTGCCAGCAGCACCTACGGGACAGGGGGCGCAAATGGGGAAAAACTGTTTTTT
CDR3: CASSTYGTGGANGEKLFF

size: -
V: TRBV20-1
J: TRBJ2-1
D: -
DNA: TGCAGTGCTAGACTCAATGAGCAGTTCTTC
CDR3: CSARLNEQFF